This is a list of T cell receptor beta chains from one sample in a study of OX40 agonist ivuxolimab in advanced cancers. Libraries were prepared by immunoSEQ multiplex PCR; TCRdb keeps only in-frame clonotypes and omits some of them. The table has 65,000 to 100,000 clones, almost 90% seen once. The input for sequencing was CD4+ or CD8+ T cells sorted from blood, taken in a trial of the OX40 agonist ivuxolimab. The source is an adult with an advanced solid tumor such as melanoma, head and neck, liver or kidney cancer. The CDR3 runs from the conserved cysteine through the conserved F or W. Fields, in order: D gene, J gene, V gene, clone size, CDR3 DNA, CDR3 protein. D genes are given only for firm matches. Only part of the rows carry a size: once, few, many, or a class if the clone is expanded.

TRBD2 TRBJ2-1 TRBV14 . TGTGCCAGCAGCCAAGTACTAGCGGGAGTAAGGAATGAGCAGTTCTTC CASSQVLAGVRNEQFF
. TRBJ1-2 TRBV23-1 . TGCGCCACGCTGGGGCCCCAGGGTGGCTACACCTTC CATLGPQGGYTF
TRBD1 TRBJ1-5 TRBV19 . TGTGCCAGTCGCGCTAGGGACAGCCTCGATCAGCCCCAGCATTTT CASRARDSLDQPQHF
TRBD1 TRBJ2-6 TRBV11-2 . TGTGCCAGCAGCACCCGGGACAGGCCATCTGGGGCCAACGTCCTGACTTTC CASSTRDRPSGANVLTF
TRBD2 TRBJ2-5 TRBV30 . TGTGCCTGGAGTGTGGAAGCGGGAGTTCGCCGGGAGACCCAGTACTTC CAWSVEAGVRRETQYF
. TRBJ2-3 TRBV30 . TGTGCCTGGAGTGTACTGACAGTAGATACGCAGTATTTT CAWSVLTVDTQYF
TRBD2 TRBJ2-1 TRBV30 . TGTGCCTGGGCATTTAATGGACTAGCGGGAAACAATGAGCAGTTCTTC CAWAFNGLAGNNEQFF
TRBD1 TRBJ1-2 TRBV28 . TGTGCCAGCAGTTTACTCAGGGGGCCTGGCTACACCTTC CASSLLRGPGYTF
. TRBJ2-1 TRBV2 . TGTGCCAGCAGTGAAGCGCCTGGGCCATACCGGACTCCTGGGATTTACAATGAGCAGTTCTTC CASSEAPGPYRTPGIYNEQFF
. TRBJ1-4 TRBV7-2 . TGTGCCAGCAGCTTAGGCCCGACAGGCAGTAATGAAAAACTGTTTTTT CASSLGPTGSNEKLFF
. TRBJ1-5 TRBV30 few TGTGCCTGGAGCCTTCATGGGCAGGGCCTTCAGCCCCAGCATTTT CAWSLHGQGLQPQHF
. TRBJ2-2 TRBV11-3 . TGTGCCAGCAGCCCGGGACAGAACACCGGGGAGCTGTTTTTT CASSPGQNTGELFF
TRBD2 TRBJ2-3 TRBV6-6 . TGTGCCAGCAGTCTTAGCGGGAACACAGATACGCAGTATTTT CASSLSGNTDTQYF
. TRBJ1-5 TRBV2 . TGTGCCAGCAGTTCACAGAGAAATAGCAATCAGCCCCAGCATTTT CASSSQRNSNQPQHF
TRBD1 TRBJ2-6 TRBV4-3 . TGCGCCAGCAGCCAACAACAGGGGGCAGGGGCCAACGTCCTGACTTTC CASSQQQGAGANVLTF
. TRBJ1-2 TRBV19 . TGTGCCAGTAGTTCGGGAGGTTGGAGCTATGGCTACACCTTC CASSSGGWSYGYTF
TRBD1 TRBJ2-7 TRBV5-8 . TGTGCCAGCAGCGAAACGGGACAGTTGTCTCTCGAGCAGTACTTC CASSETGQLSLEQYF
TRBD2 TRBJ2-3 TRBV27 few TGTGCCAGCAGTAGGGGACTAGCGGGAGGAGTCACAGATACGCAGTATTTT CASSRGLAGGVTDTQYF
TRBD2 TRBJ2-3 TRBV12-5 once TGTGCTAATAGGAGGACTAGCGGCCGCACAGATACGCAGTATTTT CANRRTSGRTDTQYF
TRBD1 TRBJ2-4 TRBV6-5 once TGTGCCAGCAGTTACGACCTGACAGGGGCCAAAAACATTCAGTACTTC CASSYDLTGAKNIQYF
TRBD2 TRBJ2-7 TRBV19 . TGTGCCAGTACCCTGGGACTAGGACTCTCCTACGAGCAGTACTTC CASTLGLGLSYEQYF
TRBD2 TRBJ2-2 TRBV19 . TGTGCCTGCCAGGCGGGAGGCTTCACCGGGGAGCTGTTTTTT CACQAGGFTGELFF
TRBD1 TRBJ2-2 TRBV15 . TGTGCCACCAGCAGCCCTGACAGGGAAGTCACCGGGGAGCTGTTTTTT CATSSPDREVTGELFF
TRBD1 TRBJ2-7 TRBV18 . TGTGCCAGCTCAATTTCGGGGACAGGCGGAGAGGAGCAGTACTTC CASSISGTGGEEQYF
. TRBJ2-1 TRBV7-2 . TGTGCCAGCAGCTTAGGGGCGGAAAGCTCCTACAATGAGCAGTTCTTC CASSLGAESSYNEQFF
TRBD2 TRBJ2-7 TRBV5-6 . TGTGCCAGCAGTATACTAGCGGGAGTTTCCTACGAGCAGTACTTC CASSILAGVSYEQYF
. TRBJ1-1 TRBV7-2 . TGTGCCAGCAGCCGCGAGAGGTATACTGAAGCTTTCTTT CASSRERYTEAFF
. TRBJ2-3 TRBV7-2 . TGTGCCAGCAGCTTAGAAGGAGACAGCACAGATACGCAGTATTTT CASSLEGDSTDTQYF
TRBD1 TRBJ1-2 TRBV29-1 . TGCAGCGTTGAATCAACAGGGGGGTTGAGCTATGGCTACACCTTC CSVESTGGLSYGYTF
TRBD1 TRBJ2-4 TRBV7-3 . TGTGCCAGCAGCACGAACAGGGGAAACATTCAGTACTTC CASSTNRGNIQYF
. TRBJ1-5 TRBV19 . TGTGCCAGTAGCCATGGGAGGGAAAGTCAGCCCCAGCATTTT CASSHGRESQPQHF
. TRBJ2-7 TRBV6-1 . TGTGCCATCGAGACAGGACGAGGTGGGCAGTACTTC CAIETGRGGQYF
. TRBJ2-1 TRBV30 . TGTGCCTGGAGGGGGGAGAGCTCCTACAATGAGCAGTTCTTC CAWRGESSYNEQFF